The next 22 T cell receptor beta chains were all read from a single sample in a study of vaccination and CD4 T cells after COVID-19. Sample treatment: roughly ten-day PBMC culture with coronavirus spike peptide pools or control peptides (ViraFEST assay). What these receptors recognize is not known. The Oncomine TCR Beta short-read assay was applied to DNA of cultured CD4+ T cells. One entry per CDR3 protein, called by TCRdb with MiXCR from the PCR reads. The sample lists more than 13,000 distinct CDR3 sequences; roughly 26% were seen once. The specimen was CD4+ T cells from blood, cultured in vitro, collected after SARS-CoV-2 vaccination. Source of these receptors: a human donor who had recovered from COVID-19.

This clonotype has more than one count but fewer than ten. The chain employs TRBV6-1 and TRBJ2-5, with D unclear. V lost 7 bases to trimming and J lost 1 base, with 10 bases between them. Germline assignment: CDR1 MNHNS and CDR2 SASEGT. This CDR3 comprises 13 residues. The CDR3 DNA sequence: TGTGCCAGCAATCGATTTTCCCAAGAGACCCAGTACTTC. Translation: CASNRFSQETQYF.

The sample holds a few counts of this clonotype. The chain employs TRBV6-5 and TRBJ2-1; D may correspond to TRBD1 or TRBD2 (6 bases each). The CDR3 is 17 amino acids. The ends were cut back, 2 bases at V and 2 bases at J, with 16 bases in the middle. In germline, CDR1 is MNHEY, CDR2 SVGAGI. CDR3 protein: CASSYGPGARAYNEQFF. For the CDR3, the DNA is TGTGCCAGCAGTTACGGCCCGGGGGCCAGGGCCTACAATGAGCAGTTCTTC.

This clonotype showed up just a few times. This chain links TRBV7-2 with TRBJ1-5; D not resolved. V was pared by 1 base and J by 0 bases, with 22 bases between. The germline V gene encodes CDR1 SGHTA and CDR2 FQGNSA. The CDR3 is made up of 20 amino acids. CDR3 sequence reads: CASSLGRVAAGWISNQPQHF. DNA of the CDR3: TGTGCCAGCAGCTTAGGGAGGGTGGCAGCCGGGTGGATTAGCAATCAGCCCCAGCATTTT.

There are a few counts of this clonotype. The genes are TRBV6-2 or TRBV6-3 and TRBJ2-1; TRBD2 matches at 7 bases. This CDR3 has 13 amino acids. The germline gives CDR1 MNHEY, CDR2 SVGEGT. V gave up 8 bases and J gave up 4 bases; unmatched junction bases: 5. The CDR3 DNA follows: TGTGCCAGCGCGGGAGAGATTTACAATGAGCAGTTCTTC. Translating it yields CASAGEIYNEQFF.

For this clonotype: Germline is not matched at one junction end, which may reflect a read error. The chain recombines TRBV11-2 with TRBJ2-1, with a tentative D call TRBD1 (7 bases). This CDR3 has 14 amino acids. Germline lookup yields CDR1 SGHAT and CDR2 FQNNGV. The CDR3 spells CASSPLTGTQERFF. In DNA form, the CDR3 reads TGTGCCAGCAGCCCCCTGACAGGGACTCAAGAGCGGTTCTTC. Looking up the rest from reference TRBV11-2 and TRBJ2-1 gives the full variable domain: EAGVAQSPRYKIIEKRQSVAFWCNPISGHATLYWYQQILGQGPKLLIQFQNNGVVDDSQLPKDRFSAERLKGVDSTLKIQPAKLEDSAVYLCASSPLTGTQERFFGPGTRLTVL.

This chain uses TRBV24-1 with TRBJ1-5, with 7 bases aligning to TRBD1. J lost 0 bases, V lost 4 bases, and 11 bases had no gene match. The V gene's germline CDR1 is KGHDR and CDR2 SFDVKD. CDR3 size: 18 residues. The CDR3 DNA follows: TGTGCCACCAGTGAACGGATTGAGAAGGGGGCTAGCAATCAGCCCCAGCATTTT. Protein: CATSERIEKGASNQPQHF.

This clonotype has a handful of counts. The chain couples TRBV6-5 to TRBJ1-1; no clear D gene. The V gene lost 0 bases and the J gene lost 4 bases, with 6 bases spanning the gap. The length of the CDR3 is 13 residues. Per the germline V gene, CDR1 is MNHEY and CDR2 is SVGAGI. The CDR3, as DNA: TGTGCCAGCAGTTACTCGGGAGGCACTGAAGCTTTCTTT. It encodes CASSYSGGTEAFF.

The chain couples TRBV19 to TRBJ2-1, with a possible D match to TRBD2 (5 bases). Between the trimmed V and J ends, which lost 3 bases and 7 bases, there was a span of 7 bases. This CDR3 comprises 12 residues. The germline CDR1 and CDR2 sequences are LNHDA and SQIVND (reference sequence). CDR3 bases: TGTGCCAGTAGTATTCGAGGGAATGAGCAGTTCTTC. The encoded protein is CASSIRGNEQFF.

The V and J genes are TRBV18 and TRBJ2-4; D gene unclear. The length of the CDR3 is 15 residues. Trimming removed 5 bases from V and 0 bases from J, with 11 bases in between. In germline, CDR1 is KGHSH, CDR2 LQKENI. The chain's CDR3 is CASSEDQIAKNIQYF. The CDR3 nucleotides read TGTGCCAGCTCAGAGGACCAGATAGCCAAAAACATTCAGTACTTC.

The chain has TRBV15 and TRBJ2-3; 8 bases are a match to TRBD2. CDR1 LNHNV and CDR2 YYDKDF come from the germline V gene (reference sequence). The CDR3 runs to 16 residues. V trimming: 1 base; J trimming: 1 base; junction bases outside the gene matches: 4. CDR3 nucleotide sequence: TGTGCCACCAGCAGAGGGGCTAGCGGGCGCACAGATACGCAGTATTTT. Translation: CATSRGASGRTDTQYF.

CDR3 DNA sequence: TGCAGTCCGCAGCCGGGCCCCCTCTACGAGCAGTACTTC. Its translation is CSPQPGPLYEQYF. This chain connects TRBV20-1 to TRBJ2-7, with no clear D. The germline V gene has CDR1 DFQATT and CDR2 SNEGSKA (reference sequence). The CDR3 runs to 13 residues. Between the trimmed V and J ends, which lost 8 bases and 3 bases, there was a span of 17 bases.

This clonotype has more than one count but fewer than ten. The V and J genes are TRBV6-1 and TRBJ2-2; D unresolved. Germline CDR1 is MNHNS and CDR2 is SASEGT. CDR3 length: 14 amino acids. The V gene lost 6 bases and the J gene lost 4 bases, with 12 bases spanning the gap. Written as DNA, the CDR3 is TGTGCCAGCAGCCACGCCGGCCGCACCGGGGAGCTGTTTTTT. The encoded protein is CASSHAGRTGELFF.

This clonotype was seen only a few times. The V gene is TRBV10-2, the J gene TRBJ2-3, with D possibly matching TRBD2 (6 bases). V was trimmed by 4 bases and J by 4 bases, leaving 18 bases between them. This CDR3 has 16 residues. Germline lookup yields CDR1 WSHSY and CDR2 SAAADI. CDR3 coding DNA: TGCGCCAGCAGTGGGTGGGGTAGCGGCTTATCAGATACGCAGTATTTT. Translation gives CASSGWGSGLSDTQYF.

This sequence joins TRBV6-1 and TRBJ2-6; 10 nucleotides align to TRBD1. The junction had 14 bases not matched to a gene; V was cut back by 6 bases and J by 3 bases. Per the germline V gene, CDR1 is MNHNS and CDR2 is SASEGT. This CDR3 region has 19 residues. CDR3 sequence (DNA): TGTGCCAGCAGCCGCTTCCCGGGACAGGGGCTTCATGGGGCCAACGTCCTGACTTTC. This translates into CASSRFPGQGLHGANVLTF.

This clonotype was seen a few times. The chain uses TRBV7-2 and TRBJ2-1; D may match TRBD1 or TRBD2 (7 bases each). The CDR3 spans 14 residues. Trimming removed 2 bases at V and 9 bases at J, with 14 bases between. The germline gives CDR1 SGHTA, CDR2 FQGNSA. The CDR3: CASSLQGGLGEQFF. In DNA form, the CDR3 reads TGTGCCAGCAGCTTACAGGGGGGGTTGGGTGAGCAGTTCTTC.

V is TRBV20-1 and J is TRBJ2-7; D is possibly TRBD2 (6 bases). V dropped 6 bases and J dropped 2 bases, with 14 bases sitting between them. There are 13 residues in the CDR3. From germline, CDR1 is DFQATT and CDR2 SNEGSKA (reference sequence). DNA of the CDR3: TGCAGTGCGCCGGGACTTAGAACCTACGAGCAGTACTTC. It translates to CSAPGLRTYEQYF.

The genes are TRBV6-1 and TRBJ2-7; no reliable D call. Trimming left V 7 bases short and J 2 bases short, with 15 bases between. The V gene's germline CDR1 is MNHNS and CDR2 SASEGT. This CDR3 is built from 14 residues. The CDR3 DNA follows: TGTGCCAGCACCCCCCCTGGACGGACCTACGAGCAGTACTTC. This codes for CASTPPGRTYEQYF.

This clonotype was counted only a few times. The genes are TRBV7-3 and TRBJ2-3; perhaps TRBD1 as D (6 bases). The CDR3 runs 15 residues. V lost 5 bases and J 3 bases, leaving 15 bases between the germline ends. CDR1 SGHTA and CDR2 FQGTGA come from the germline V gene. As DNA, the CDR3 is TGTGCCAGCAGCCCCGGACAGTTAAGTACAGATACGCAGTATTTT. The encoded protein is CASSPGQLSTDTQYF.

This clonotype is medium-sized in the sample. The genes are TRBV7-2 and TRBJ1-2; D unresolved. Germline V lookup: CDR1 SGHTA, CDR2 FQGNSA. This CDR3 has 18 residues. V lost 3 bases and J 0 bases, leaving 20 bases between the germline ends. CDR3 amino acids: CASSFTSTIEQANYGYTF. Written as DNA, the CDR3 is TGTGCCAGCAGCTTTACTTCGACAATCGAACAAGCTAACTATGGCTACACCTTC. Based on the CDR3 plus reference TRBV7-2 and TRBJ1-2, the full variable domain is GAGVSQSPSNKVTEKGKDVELRCDPISGHTALYWYRQSLGQGLEFLIYFQGNSAPDKSGLPSDRFSAERTGGSVSTLTIQRTQQEDSAVYLCASSFTSTIEQANYGYTFGSGTRLTVV.

The CDR3: CASSSFGAEQETQYF. CDR3 coding DNA: TGTGCCAGCAGTTCGTTCGGGGCAGAGCAAGAGACCCAGTACTTC. This chain uses TRBV27 with TRBJ2-5; perhaps D is TRBD1 or TRBD2 (5 bases each). Germline V gene sequence: CDR1 MNHEY, CDR2 SMNVEV (reference sequence). The CDR3 extends over 15 amino acids. V shed 4 bases and J shed 2 bases, with 14 bases lying between them.

Only a few counts were recorded for this clonotype. The J gene is TRBJ2-6, the V gene TRBV7-9; 9 bases align to TRBD1. The V and J ends lost 4 bases and 0 bases, in that order; junction bases with no gene match: 13. The germline CDR1 and CDR2 sequences are SEHNR and FQNEAQ (reference sequence). This CDR3 contains 20 residues. CDR3 DNA: TGTGCCAGCAGCTCCCAGGTACTCGGGACAGGGAGCTCTGGGGCCAACGTCCTGACTTTC. It encodes CASSSQVLGTGSSGANVLTF.

The chain has TRBV27 and TRBJ1-2; TRBD1 is a possible D gene (5 bases). The CDR3 has 15 amino acids. Trimming pared 5 bases from V and 0 bases from J, leaving 13 bases between. CDR1 and CDR2 (germline): MNHEY, SMNVEV (reference sequence). The chain's CDR3 is CASSKRQFPNYGYTF. The CDR3 DNA follows: TGTGCCAGCAGTAAAAGACAGTTCCCTAACTATGGCTACACCTTC.